This T cell receptor (beta chain) is drawn from a study of spatial heterogeneity in lung cancer. The overall study: Alpha-chain sequences were consistently detected in smaller numbers than beta-chain sequences.

The germline gives CDR1 MNHEY, CDR2 SVGEGT. This CDR3 is built from 15 residues. The ends were cut back, 6 bases at V and 1 base at J, with 14 bases in the middle. Unique molecular identifiers tagged every individual TCR cDNA molecule. MiXCR was run by TCRdb on the 5' RACE reads, yielding one entry per CDR3 protein. The table lists tens of thousands of distinct CDR3 sequences, approximately 20% of them singletons, with 5.5% to 7% in the top ten. The time point is: sample taken at primary tumor resection. No cells were sorted before sequencing. The whole RNA sequenced was extracted from tumor, nontumor lung or frozen PBMC.

V gene TRBV6-2 or TRBV6-3 combines with J gene TRBJ2-3; D is undetermined. The TCR comes from a male donor with early-stage non-small cell lung cancer. The sample was PBMCs, taken at surgery. Here the CDR3 DNA reads TGTGCCAGCAGAACCCGGTCCCCGGGCACAGATACGCAGTATTTT. It codes for CASRTRSPGTDTQYF.